This TCR beta chain was sequenced for a study of T cells expressing NK-cell markers. For the study at large: Beta-chain profiling covered CD3+CD56+NKG2C+, CD3+CD56+NKG2C- and CD3+CD56-NKG2C+ sorted subsets. Broader study findings: Once again these clonotypes came out on top in the CD3+CD56-NKG2C+ fraction of several donors. Clarity on HCMV specificity was lacking for the expanded NKG2C+ T cell clones.

CDR1 and CDR2 from the germline V gene are GTSNPN and SVGIG (reference sequence). The CDR3 is 15 residues long. About this clonotype: Its antigen remains unidentified.

The TCR beta cDNA came from 5'RACE template switching with UMIs. TCRdb reprocessed the 5' RACE reads, with one entry per CDR3 protein and no DNA. The sample shows about 550,000 distinct CDR3 sequences, and approximately 3.6% sits with its ten largest clones. The receptor's source is a man aged 18 to 30 in good health. V and J are TRBV30 and TRBJ2-1; TCRdb's assignment of TRBD1 cannot be checked, as there is no DNA. The specimen was blood T cells: a sorted CD56 or NKG2C T cell subset, CD4+ or CD8+ T cells, or bulk PBMC T cells (not recorded which). CDR3 in amino acids: CAWSVLDRGPHEQFF.